This T cell receptor (beta chain) originates from a study of blood T cell repertoires in COVID-19. The data were produced by immunoSEQ multiplex PCR, yet TCRdb's version contains in-frame clones alone and is incomplete. The sample has about 170,000 clones, roughly 86% seen once. V was shortened by 0 bases and J by 0 bases, with 9 bases between the two germline ends. The germline CDR1 and CDR2 sequences are SGHNT and YENEEA. CDR3 length: 15 amino acids. This clonotype was sampled from a man aged 50 to 60 with active or convalescent COVID-19. Sequencing used peripheral blood. The chain combines TRBV11-3 with TRBJ2-7; D perhaps matches TRBD2 (6 bases). DNA for the CDR3: TGTGCCAGCAGCTTAGAGGCGGGACCCTCCTACGAGCAGTACTTC. It yields the protein CASSLEAGPSYEQYF.